This TCR beta chain originates from a study of CD8+ T cells in alopecia areata (dated by TCRdb to between 2017 and 2018). For the wider study: Treated patients were enrolled in an open-label pilot trial of oral tofacitinib, 5 to 10 mg twice daily, for moderate-to-severe alopecia areata. Tofacitinib was administered for 6 to 18 months, and 6 months of follow-up off drug were then conducted to assess delayed response and recurrence. High-throughput TCRbeta sequencing was used to examine T cell clonal expansion in alopecia areata in both the C3H/HeJ mouse model and human patients. On the human side, TCRbeta sequencing was run on scalp tissue and on sorted CD4+ and CD8+ peripheral blood T cells from healthy controls and from alopecia areata patients with either patchy or totalis/universalis disease. Patients on tofacitinib were biopsied at baseline and after 4 and 24 weeks of treatment, and several of the patients also had a later scalp biopsy. Clonality in the scalp was compared among normal scalp (n=4), patchy alopecia areata scalp (n=8), and alopecia totalis/universalis scalp (n=8). RNA was obtained with the PAXgene miRNA kit for fixed scalp, the miRNeasy kit for PBMCs, and the RNeasy kit for mouse skin. TCRbeta CDR3 regions were amplified by immunoSEQ multiplex PCR using 35 Vbeta forward and 13 Jbeta reverse primers. General findings and caveats noted by the study authors: Higher clonality and more expanded CD8+ clones were observed in lesional scalp than in normal scalp, particularly in alopecia totalis/universalis, a finding suggestive of antigenic drive. Unlike mouse skin, where gammadelta T cells dominate, normal human skin contains resident alphabeta T cells that get sequenced too, which complicates analysis of the scalp TCR repertoire. Shared TCR sequences between patients were less evident than in mice, which may be partly attributable to HLA diversity in the patient population.

A word on this clone: Its antigen is still unknown. No base-level quality is on record; no much larger clone is a single base apart.

Relative to germline, V is 5 bases shorter and J is 5 bases shorter, with 19 bases between their ends. Measured from the cysteine to the phenylalanine, the CDR3 is 15 residues long. CDR3 DNA is the only sequence kept; it has 45 bases, read in frame from the first base. The germline V gene (reference sequence) sets CDR1 to LNHDA and CDR2 to SQIVND. The library came from the immunoSEQ multiplex PCR assay. RNA was extracted from all samples and reverse transcribed into cDNA as template for TCR sequencing. SuperScript III was used to make first-strand cDNA, primed with a 2:1 mix of oligo-dT and random hexamers. A synthetic immune receptor repertoire was used to measure amplification bias, and any remaining bias was corrected computationally. The paper's data handling went like this. Raw reads were preprocessed to remove errors, and CDR3 was defined by IMGT conventions from the conserved cysteine to phenylalanine. Clonality was computed as 1 minus the Shannon entropy, with the entropy normalized by log2 of the number of productive unique TCRs. CD4 or CD8 identity of scalp clones was inferred by cross-referencing scalp TCRbeta sequences with sorted blood CD4 and CD8 repertoires. What TCRdb holds here is the immuneACCESS table cut down to in-frame rearrangements. Part of the clones is not present; checked against another copy, under half of the missing clones reflect an unresolved V gene, and the others are unexplained. V, J and clone size derive from that table, while D and trimming were established from the DNA sequence. This sample lists hundreds of thousands of clones; less than 80% were detected once. Around 1.2% of the sample comes from the top ten.

The time point label for this specimen denotes: baseline before oral tofacitinib. Peripheral blood and lesional scalp punch biopsies were obtained from patients with alopecia areata. After PBMCs were isolated by density centrifugation and stained for CD3, CD4 and CD8, a FACSAria was used to sort CD4+ and CD8+ T cells. The starting material was CD4+ T cells sorted from blood, obtained at week 0. This receptor chain uses TRBV19 and TRBJ2-7, with a tentative D gene TRBD1 over 6 matching bases. The sequence came from a human donor with alopecia areata. CDR3 sequence: CASSSKGQLLNEQYF. The DNA sequence reads TGTGCCAGTAGTTCGAAGGGACAACTTCTAAACGAGCAGTACTTC.